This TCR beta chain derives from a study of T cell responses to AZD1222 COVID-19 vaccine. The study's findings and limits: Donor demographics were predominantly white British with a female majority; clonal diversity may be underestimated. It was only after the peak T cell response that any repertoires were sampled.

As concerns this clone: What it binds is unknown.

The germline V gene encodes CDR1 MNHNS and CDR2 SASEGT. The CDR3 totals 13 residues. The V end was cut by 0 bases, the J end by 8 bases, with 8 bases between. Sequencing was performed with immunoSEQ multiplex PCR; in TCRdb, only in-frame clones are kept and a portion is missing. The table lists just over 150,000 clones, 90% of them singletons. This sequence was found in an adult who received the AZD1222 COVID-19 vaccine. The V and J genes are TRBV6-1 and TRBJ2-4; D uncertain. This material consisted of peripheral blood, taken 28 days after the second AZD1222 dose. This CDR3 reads CASSEAWVDIQYF. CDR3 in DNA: TGTGCCAGCAGTGAAGCCTGGGTAGACATTCAGTACTTC.